This T cell receptor (beta chain) was recovered during a study of CD8 T cells in ankylosing spondylitis. General study findings and limits: Reportedly, significant enrichment of disease-linked clones occurred in matched ankylosing spondylitis synovial fluid. Made up of about eight highly homologous variants, a TCR beta motif appeared characteristic of ankylosing spondylitis blood. With a CD8+ phenotype, disease-linked clones were relatively rare in peripheral blood.

Generation of TCR beta libraries employed quantitative 5'-RACE incorporating molecular barcodes. Using its own MiXCR run on the 5' RACE reads, TCRdb lists one record per CDR3 protein. The sample records fewer than 200,000 distinct CDR3 sequences, just over 9.5% being singletons. A few counts support this clonotype. Its matching antigen is unknown. The sequence was obtained from a female donor with ankylosing spondylitis or in good health (not recorded which). Input material: blood, either unsorted or a sorted T cell fraction (not recorded which).

This CDR3 reads CASSQEEGNEQFF. The DNA of the CDR3 is TGCGCCAGCAGCCAAGAAGAGGGAAATGAGCAGTTCTTC. V and J are TRBV4-1 and TRBJ2-1, with TRBD2 as a possible D gene (5 bases). Trimming took 0 bases from V and 7 from J, leaving 7 bases between them. There are 13 residues in the CDR3. Germline V CDR1 and CDR2: MGHRA, YSYEKL.